This TCR beta chain was observed in a study of shared clonotypes between healthy human individuals (dated by TCRdb to about 2020). Looking at the study overall: Three men and a couple of women, aged 18 to 49 years, made up the cohort. To estimate repertoire size and how much clonotypes are shared between individuals, the study performed deep sequencing of blood TCR repertoires from 4 to 6 healthy adults. To increase sequencing depth and limit assay-specific biases, different laboratories used diverse techniques to prepare libraries and sequence TCR repertoires. Leukapheresis yielded between about 0.9 and 10 billion PBMCs per donor.

Donors were healthy HIV-negative adults with no recently reported acute infections or vaccinations. All donors were Caucasian adults living in Nashville, Tennessee, USA. For unsorted samples, 75 million to 90 million PBMCs were counted and genomic DNA was extracted with the QIAamp DNA Blood Mini kit. Blood was obtained by leukapheresis, after which PBMCs were separated by Ficoll-Histopaque density gradient centrifugation and cryopreserved in liquid nitrogen vapor phase. CDR1 and CDR2 were assigned from the germline V gene (reference sequence) as LNHDA and SQIVND. V is pruned by 5 bases and J by 8 bases, leaving 5 bases of the junction without a gene match. The CDR3 spans 15 residues, from the cysteine through the phenylalanine. Only CDR3 DNA remains: 45 bases, in frame from the first base. TCR CDR3 regions were amplified from genomic DNA by multiplex PCR using the deep immunoSEQ assay. Genomic DNA extracted from each cell subset was distributed evenly over all wells of several immunoSEQ 96-well plates, and each plate served as one replicate. For unsorted PBMC, 250 to 350 ng genomic DNA, equal to 25,000 to 35,000 T cell genomes, was loaded into each replicate PCR. Ten immunoSEQ deep assay plates were used to sequence the unsorted PBMC genomic DNA. Purified libraries were quantified with a Qubit 3.0 fluorometer, sized on a Bioanalyzer 2100, and re-quantified with the KAPA Library Quantification kit. A separate single-read 150-cycle Illumina NextSeq 550 flow cell was used to sequence each immunoSEQ 96-well plate. In the source study's methods: Because the immunoSEQ output included only junctional sequences and no quality scores, the filtering could not be the same as the filtering used for full-length reads. Sequences were annotated with PyIR, a Python wrapper for IgBLAST v1.9, and V/J genes and CDR3 were assigned using IMGT germline references. Reads were removed for weak V/J assignments (E-value above 1e-6), missing CDR3, stop codons, out-of-frame junctions, or ambiguous translated residues. V3J clonotypes were defined by identical inferred V gene, J gene, and CDR3 amino acid sequence. To compute the percentage overlap between repertoires, the number of shared unique clonotypes was divided by the size of the smaller repertoire. Richness of each repertoire was evaluated using RTK rarefaction, the Chao1 estimator, and Recon v2.1 estimates of unobserved clonotypes. The clones in this table, taken by TCRdb from immuneACCESS, are in-frame only. Not every clone is retained; where verified, under half of the shortfall comes from an unresolved V gene, and the cause of the rest is unknown. Clone size and the V and J calls come from that table; the DNA yielded D and trimming. For this sample there are approximately 470,000 clones; 81% appear just once. The top ten clones comprise 9.5% to 15% of the sample.

Turning to this clone: What antigen it recognizes has not been identified. It has no much larger one-base neighbor in the sample; base qualities were not kept.

On the study overall, not on this receptor specifically: The small number of donors limited the genetic and exposure-history diversity represented. Sampling was restricted to blood, and TCR repertoires in tissue are likely to differ from TCR repertoires in blood. Pairwise subsampling led to the expectation that sequencing depth would affect the degree of clonotype sharing among donors.

The sequenced sample consisted of PBMCs. The receptor was derived from a woman between 40 and 55 years old in good health. Some clones in this sample may be carry-over from other donors' samples. Recombination joined TRBV19 with TRBJ2-2; the junction holds 13 bases that match TRBD2. The CDR3 reads as follows: CASSSGLAGKGELFF. The DNA reads TGTGCCAGTAGTTCGGGACTAGCGGGAAAAGGGGAGCTGTTTTTT.